The table lists the clone carrying this T cell receptor (beta chain) with many counts. Its specificity is not known. The sample comes from a study of T cells in Graves' hyperthyroidism and ophthalmopathy. Study findings and constraints: Stable hyperthyroidism was told apart from ophthalmopathy by a model built on 13 V-J features. Most clonotypes expanded in thyroid above 0.001 were likewise present in blood. Onset of ophthalmopathy came a median roughly 6 months after the model predicted it.

RNA transcripts were the template for amplifying TCR beta CDR3 regions. The study used the HTBI primer set for a first-round RT-PCR of the TCR CDR3. One entry per CDR3 protein results from TCRdb running MiXCR on the multiplex PCR reads. The repertoire includes about 500,000 distinct CDR3 sequences, 40% to 50% of them detected once, and 44% sits in the top ten. Deletions cut 2 bases from V and 0 bases from J, with 11 bases between. This CDR3 is 15 amino acids long. Germline values: CDR1 SGHVS, CDR2 FQNEAQ. The sample was peripheral blood or thyroid tissue (not recorded which). This clonotype was obtained from an adult woman with Graves' disease, either hyperthyroidism or ophthalmopathy (not recorded which). This rearrangement joins TRBV7-8 to TRBJ2-7; D uncertain. The CDR3 loop reads CASSLTRHSSYEQYF. The CDR3 coding sequence is TGTGCCAGCAGCTTAACCAGGCACAGCTCCTACGAGCAGTACTTC.